This entry lists 5 T cell receptor beta chains sequenced from one sample in a study of blood T cell repertoires in COVID-19. Some clones are missing from TCRdb's copy, which holds only in-frame ones; the method was immunoSEQ multiplex PCR. The sample lists approximately 470,000 clones, roughly 88% occurring once. The specimen was peripheral blood. These receptors were obtained from a human donor in a cohort sampled during active COVID-19.

The J gene is TRBJ1-2, the V gene TRBV3-1 (or the pseudogene TRBV3-2); no firm D call. The CDR3 is made up of 13 amino acids. Germline V gene data show CDR1 as LGHDT and CDR2 as YNNKEL (reference sequence). Trimming pared 0 bases from V and 8 bases from J, leaving 10 bases between. Here the CDR3 reads CASSQEYSRGYTF. The CDR3 nucleotides are TGTGCCAGCAGCCAAGAATACTCCCGGGGCTACACCTTC.

This rearrangement joins TRBV24-1 to TRBJ2-1; perhaps TRBD2 as D (5 bases). Germline V CDR1 and CDR2: KGHDR, SFDVKD. The CDR3 contains 14 residues. With 0 bases removed from V and 7 bases from J, the gap between germline ends came to 9 bases. The CDR3 bases are TGTGCCACCAGTGATTTGAGGAGAGGGAATGAGCAGTTCTTC. It specifies CATSDLRRGNEQFF.

The genes are TRBV3-1 (or the pseudogene TRBV3-2) and TRBJ1-1; 8 bases are shared with TRBD1. The trim removed 2 bases at V and 3 bases at J, leaving 8 bases unmatched. This CDR3 spans 16 amino acids. The germline gives CDR1 LGHDT, CDR2 YNNKEL (reference sequence). The CDR3 region is CASSQQGQGADTEAFF. The DNA of the CDR3 is TGTGCCAGCAGCCAACAGGGGCAGGGGGCCGACACTGAAGCTTTCTTT.

This chain connects TRBV20-1 to TRBJ2-7, with D perhaps TRBD2 (5 bases). CDR3 length: 12 amino acids. V shed 3 bases and J shed 1 base, with 7 bases lying between them. From germline, CDR1 is DFQATT and CDR2 SNEGSKA (reference sequence). In nucleotides, the CDR3 is TGCAGTGCTAGTCCGGGATCCTACGAGCAGTACTTC. Translating gives CSASPGSYEQYF.

V usage is TRBV5-1 and J usage is TRBJ1-3; D perhaps matches TRBD1 (5 bases). The CDR3 covers 13 residues. The germline V gene has CDR1 SGHRS and CDR2 YFSETQ. Trimming stripped 5 bases from V and 2 bases from J, with 8 bases between. As DNA, the CDR3 is TGCGCCAGCAGACAGGCGGCTGGAAACACCATATATTTT. Translated, it gives CASRQAAGNTIYF.